This TCR beta chain was profiled in a study of shared clonotypes between healthy human individuals. Study-wide points: A reduction in generation probabilities was seen for non-shared clonotypes relative to those shared by all four donors.

This CDR3 has 14 residues. Germline V gene data show CDR1 as GTSNPN and CDR2 as SVGIG (reference sequence). The trim removed 3 bases at V and 6 bases at J, leaving 9 bases unmatched. Details on this clone: Its antigen is not identified.

A deep-level run was used for the assay. TCRdb's table, derived via immunoSEQ multiplex PCR, lists solely in-frame clones and lacks some. The data show roughly 2.5 million clones, just over 90% seen once. The sequence came from a young man in good health. The gene calls are TRBV30 and TRBJ1-2; TRBD1 matches 8 bases. The sequenced sample consisted of naive CD4+ T cells sorted from blood. Stated subset: CD45RA+ positively selected. The CDR3 spells CAWSTTGAFDGYTF. The CDR3 DNA is TGTGCCTGGAGCACGACAGGGGCTTTTGATGGCTACACCTTC.